This TCR beta chain is drawn from a study of CD8 T cells in Susac syndrome. Study findings and constraints: Expansion of clones was not seen in the CD4+ T cell repertoires of Susac syndrome.

Sequencing of TCR beta covered CD8+ and CD4+ T cells obtained from blood. Under recently defined diagnostic criteria, the patients with Susac syndrome qualified as having definite or probable disease. This CDR3 region has 14 residues. The V gene lost 4 bases and the J gene lost 4 bases, with 11 bases spanning the gap. Germline V CDR1 and CDR2: LGHDT, YNNKEL (reference sequence). As for this clonotype: Its target is unknown.

With random hexamers, about 0.5 to 1 ug RNA was reverse transcribed. TCRdb reprocessed the immunoSEQ multiplex PCR reads with MiXCR, giving one entry per CDR3 protein. Of approximately 190,000 distinct CDR3 sequences in the sample, more than 85% were seen once. This receptor was obtained from a human donor with Susac syndrome. V is TRBV3-1 and J is TRBJ2-1, with a tentative D call TRBD1 (6 bases). Sequencing was done on a sample of CD4+ T cells from PBMCs. The CDR3 nucleotides read TGTGCCAGCAGCCTCGGGACAAATTACAATGAGCAGTTCTTC. It codes for CASSLGTNYNEQFF.